The 23 T cell receptor beta chains presented below share a single source sample, sequenced in a study of Ad26.COV2.S vaccination and SARS-CoV-2 variants. Treatment reported: 19 received Ad26.COV2.S at low or high dose, single or two shots; five or six received placebo; per-sample allocation not given. Repertoires come from day 63 after the first vaccine or placebo injection. Only in-frame clones appear in the TCRdb table, and some are missing; sequencing was by immunoSEQ multiplex PCR. The table lists about 350,000 clones, roughly 90% of them singletons, with approximately 4.5% in the top ten. The sequencing used peripheral blood, collected in a trial of Ad26.COV2.S vaccine versus placebo. The receptor set was obtained from a person between 18 and 60 years old who received the Ad26.COV2.S COVID-19 vaccine or a placebo.

The chain is built from TRBV19 and TRBJ2-1; TRBD2 matches at 12 bases. Trimming removed 4 bases from V and 4 bases from J; junction bases left unmatched: 5. CDR1 LNHDA and CDR2 SQIVND come from the germline V gene (reference sequence). The CDR3 consists of 16 residues. The CDR3 sequence is CASSKRTSGEYNEQFF. In nucleotides, the CDR3 is TGTGCCAGTAGTAAGAGGACTAGCGGGGAATACAATGAGCAGTTCTTC.

The CDR3 DNA is TGTGCCAGCAGCCCGCCAGGACAGGGGAACACCGGGGAGCTGTTTTTT. This sequence encodes CASSPPGQGNTGELFF. V usage is TRBV7-2 and J usage is TRBJ2-2; 8 nucleotides line up with TRBD1. Germline V CDR1 and CDR2: SGHTA, FQGNSA. CDR3 length: 16 amino acids. Unmatched junction bases numbered 6, after V lost 5 bases and J lost 1 base.

This sequence joins TRBV28 and TRBJ1-5, with D possibly TRBD1 on 6 matching bases. This CDR3 is 15 amino acids long. Looked up from germline, CDR1 is MDHEN and CDR2 is SYDVKM. The V end was cut by 2 bases, the J end by 4 bases, with 12 bases between. The CDR3 bases are TGTGCCAGCAGTTTAAGACAGGTCCCAAATCAGCCCCAGCATTTT. This gives the protein CASSLRQVPNQPQHF.

This clone appeared a single time. The chain carries TRBV19 and TRBJ1-4; TRBD1 aligns across 8 bases. Germline CDR1 is LNHDA and CDR2 is SQIVND (reference sequence). This CDR3 spans 15 amino acids. The V gene end was trimmed by 5 bases and the J gene end by 7 bases; junction bases not matched to a gene: 9. CDR3 nucleotide sequence: TGTGCCAGTAGTCATTTCACAGGGGGTGGTGAAAAACTGTTTTTT. Amino acids: CASSHFTGGGEKLFF.

In its sample, this clone was seen a few times. The chain carries TRBV19 and TRBJ1-2; D ambiguous. Trimming stripped 5 bases from V and 4 bases from J, with 20 bases between. CDR1 LNHDA and CDR2 SQIVND come from the germline V gene (reference sequence). This CDR3 comprises 16 residues. In DNA, the CDR3 is TGTGCCAGTAGTCCCACGGAAATATCTCCCTTCTATGGCTACACCTTC. As protein: CASSPTEISPFYGYTF.

The J gene is TRBJ1-3, the V gene TRBV7-9; 8 positions agree with TRBD1. Germline lookup yields CDR1 SEHNR and CDR2 FQNEAQ (reference sequence). V trimming: 2 bases; J trimming: 4 bases; junction bases outside the gene matches: 7. The CDR3 consists of 16 residues. CDR3 nucleotide sequence: TGTGCCAGCAGCTTAAGGCAGGGGGCGGCGGGAAACACCATATATTTT. This translates into CASSLRQGAAGNTIYF.

V and J are TRBV6-6 and TRBJ2-6; D possibly corresponds to TRBD2 (6 bases). The V gene lost 2 bases and the J gene lost 0 bases, with 8 bases spanning the gap. Germline V CDR1 and CDR2: MNHNY, SVGAGI (reference sequence). This CDR3 contains 16 residues. The CDR3 DNA sequence: TGTGCCAGCAGTTACAAGGAGGGCTCTGGGGCCAACGTCCTGACTTTC. Protein product: CASSYKEGSGANVLTF.

The CDR3 is CASYKSSYNEQFF. The CDR3 DNA follows: TGTGCCAGCTATAAGAGCTCCTACAATGAGCAGTTCTTC. The chain uses TRBV12-3 or TRBV12-4 and TRBJ2-1; the D is unclear. This CDR3 is built from 13 residues. Trimming pared 8 bases from V and 0 bases from J, leaving 8 bases between.

V and J are TRBV15 and TRBJ2-7; no clear D gene. Between the trimmed V and J ends, which lost 1 base and 2 bases, there was a span of 15 bases. The CDR3 length is 16 residues. Germline lookup yields CDR1 LNHNV and CDR2 YYDKDF (reference sequence). The CDR3 spells CATSRVGLSGTYEQYF. The CDR3 DNA is TGTGCCACCAGCAGAGTTGGGCTGAGTGGGACCTACGAGCAGTACTTC.

V gene TRBV3-1 (or the pseudogene TRBV3-2) combines with J gene TRBJ1-2; TRBD1 might be the D (5 bases). Trimming left V 4 bases short and J 0 bases short, with 12 bases between. This CDR3 region has 15 residues. CDR1 and CDR2 from the germline V gene are LGHDT and YNNKEL (reference sequence). The DNA for the CDR3 is TGTGCCAGCAGCCTCCGGGACCGAGCTAACTATGGCTACACCTTC. This encodes CASSLRDRANYGYTF.

The chain combines TRBV7-2 with TRBJ1-1; 7 nucleotides agree with TRBD1. The CDR3 extends over 17 amino acids. Trimming at V came to 1 base and at J to 1 base, leaving 9 bases not matched to a gene. Germline CDR1 reads SGHTA; CDR2 reads FQGNSA. In nucleotides, the CDR3 is TGTGCCAGCAGCTTAGAGGGGGCGAAAGCCCGGAACACTGAAGCTTTCTTT. Its protein product is CASSLEGAKARNTEAFF.

The gene calls are TRBV6-5 and TRBJ1-1; D perhaps matches TRBD1 (5 bases). Germline CDR1 reads MNHEY; CDR2 reads SVGAGI. V was clipped by 0 bases and J by 3 bases, with 11 bases between them. This CDR3 has 15 residues. Here the CDR3 reads CASSYSNGADTEAFF. The CDR3 region has the DNA TGTGCCAGCAGTTACTCGAACGGGGCAGACACTGAAGCTTTCTTT.

This chain connects TRBV27 to TRBJ1-6, with D possibly matching TRBD1 (6 bases). The CDR3 is made up of 15 amino acids. Germline values: CDR1 MNHEY, CDR2 SMNVEV (reference sequence). Trimming took off 3 bases at V and 5 bases at J, with 11 bases between the two ends. CDR3 in DNA: TGTGCCAGCAGTTTCCAGGGGCGGGATAATTCACCCCTCCACTTT. Amino acid sequence: CASSFQGRDNSPLHF.

V usage is TRBV18 and J usage is TRBJ2-5; 12 nucleotides match TRBD1. J was trimmed by 5 bases and V by 6 bases; bases with no gene match: 13. Germline V gene data show CDR1 as KGHSH and CDR2 as LQKENI. The CDR3 consists of 17 residues. The chain's CDR3 is CASSTVPGTGGRETQYF. DNA of the CDR3: TGTGCCAGCTCCACAGTTCCCGGGACAGGGGGCCGGGAGACCCAGTACTTC.

This clone was counted a few times. The chain carries TRBV10-1 and TRBJ2-5; 7 positions agree with TRBD2. V shed 9 bases, J shed 4 bases, and the junction held 8 bases outside the gene matches. Germline V lookup: CDR1 WNHNN, CDR2 SYGVQD (reference sequence). The CDR3 is 13 residues long. CDR3 in amino acids: CARRDYRAETQYF. CDR3 sequence (DNA): TGCGCCAGGAGGGACTACCGCGCAGAGACCCAGTACTTC.

This chain joins TRBV19 and TRBJ1-5, with D unresolved. Trimming took 3 bases from V and 6 from J, leaving 18 bases between them. Germline V gene data show CDR1 as LNHDA and CDR2 as SQIVND (reference sequence). The CDR3 consists of 16 residues. The CDR3 protein is CASSISLPAERQPQHF. CDR3 in DNA: TGTGCCAGTAGTATCTCCCTTCCCGCCGAGCGTCAGCCCCAGCATTTT.

The V and J genes are TRBV5-6 and TRBJ1-6; possibly TRBD1 for D (6 bases). Germline V gene data show CDR1 as SGHDT and CDR2 as YYEEEE. Deletions cut 6 bases from V and 7 bases from J, with 23 bases between. This CDR3 is built from 17 residues. The DNA for the CDR3 is TGTGCCAGCAACCGTAGGGCTGGGGGGCTCAGCAATTCACCCCTCCACTTT. Translating gives CASNRRAGGLSNSPLHF.

V gene TRBV19 combines with J gene TRBJ1-2, with unresolved D. Germline CDR1 is LNHDA and CDR2 is SQIVND (reference sequence). This CDR3 contains 15 residues. The V gene lost 3 bases and the J gene lost 0 bases, with 11 bases spanning the gap. The DNA of the CDR3 is TGTGCCAGTAGTATTAATGCAGGTTCTAACTATGGCTACACCTTC. It specifies CASSINAGSNYGYTF.

The rearrangement links TRBV6-5 to TRBJ2-3; D is uncertain. Per the germline V gene, CDR1 is MNHEY and CDR2 is SVGAGI. This CDR3 spans 15 amino acids. V lost 5 bases and J 0 bases, leaving 12 bases between the germline ends. CDR3 sequence reads: CASSTQRRSTDTQYF. The CDR3 nucleotides read TGTGCCAGCAGTACCCAGCGCAGAAGCACAGATACGCAGTATTTT.

This chain joins TRBV6-2 or TRBV6-3 and TRBJ2-7; D is ambiguous. CDR1 and CDR2 from the germline V gene are MNHEY and SVGEGT. Trimming pared 3 bases from V and 1 base from J, leaving 7 bases between. CDR3 length: 13 residues. This CDR3 is CASSYMSSYEQYF. The CDR3 DNA reads TGTGCCAGCAGTTATATGAGTTCCTACGAGCAGTACTTC.

The rearrangement joins TRBV30 to TRBJ2-7, with TRBD2 as a possible D gene (5 bases). The germline V and J ends were trimmed by 0 bases and 5 bases, with 11 bases remaining between them. Germline CDR1 and CDR2: GTSNPN and SVGIG (reference sequence). CDR3 length: 13 amino acids. The CDR3 nucleotides read TGTGCCTGGAGTGTACTTCGGGGAGACGAGCAGTACTTC. It is translated as CAWSVLRGDEQYF.

The chain couples TRBV19 to TRBJ1-3; D call uncertain. This CDR3 comprises 17 residues. Germline values: CDR1 LNHDA, CDR2 SQIVND (reference sequence). Deletions cut 1 base from V and 4 bases from J, with 17 bases between. In nucleotides, the CDR3 is TGTGCCAGTAGTATAGCGGGAAGGCCGGTCCCCGGAAACACCATATATTTT. Residues: CASSIAGRPVPGNTIYF. Drawing the rest from reference TRBV19 and TRBJ1-3, the complete variable domain is DGGITQSPKYLFRKEGQNVTLSCEQNLNHDAMYWYRQDPGQGLRLIYYSQIVNDFQKGDIAEGYSVSREKKESFPLTVTSAQKNPTAFYLCASSIAGRPVPGNTIYFGEGSWLTVV.

This rearrangement joins TRBV5-1 to TRBJ2-2; unclear D gene. Trimming left V 0 bases short and J 7 bases short, with 16 bases between. The CDR3 is 16 residues long. The germline CDR1 and CDR2 sequences are SGHRS and YFSETQ. The CDR3 DNA follows: TGCGCCAGCAGCTTGGAAGTTGCTGGGGTGAACGGGGAGCTGTTTTTT. This sequence encodes CASSLEVAGVNGELFF.